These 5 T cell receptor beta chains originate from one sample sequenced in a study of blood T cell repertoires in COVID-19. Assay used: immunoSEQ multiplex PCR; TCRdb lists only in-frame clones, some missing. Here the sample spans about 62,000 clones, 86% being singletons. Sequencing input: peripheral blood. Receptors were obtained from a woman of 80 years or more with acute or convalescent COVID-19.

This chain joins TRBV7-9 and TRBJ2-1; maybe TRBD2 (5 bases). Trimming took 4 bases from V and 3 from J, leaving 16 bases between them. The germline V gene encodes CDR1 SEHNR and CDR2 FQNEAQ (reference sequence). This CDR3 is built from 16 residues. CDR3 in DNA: TGTGCCAGCAGCTCGGGTATACGGGGATTCTACAATGAGCAGTTCTTC. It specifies CASSSGIRGFYNEQFF.

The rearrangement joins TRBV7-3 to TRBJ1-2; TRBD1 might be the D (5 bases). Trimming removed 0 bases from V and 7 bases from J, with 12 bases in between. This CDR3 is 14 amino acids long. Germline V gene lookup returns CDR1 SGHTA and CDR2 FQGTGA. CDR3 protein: CASSLTPGIGGYTF. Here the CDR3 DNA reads TGTGCCAGCAGCTTAACGCCAGGGATCGGTGGCTACACCTTC.

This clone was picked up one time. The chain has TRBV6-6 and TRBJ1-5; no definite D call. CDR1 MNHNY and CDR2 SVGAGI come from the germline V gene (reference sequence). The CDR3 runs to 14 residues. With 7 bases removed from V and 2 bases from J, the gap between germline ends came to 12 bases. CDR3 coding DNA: TGTGCCAGCACCGGAGTGGATGGCAATCAGCCCCAGCATTTT. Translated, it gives CASTGVDGNQPQHF.

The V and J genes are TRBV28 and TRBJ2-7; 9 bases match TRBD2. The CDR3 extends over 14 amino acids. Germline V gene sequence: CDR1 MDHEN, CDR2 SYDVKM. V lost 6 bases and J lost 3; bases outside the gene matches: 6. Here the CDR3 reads CASRYSGSVYEQYF. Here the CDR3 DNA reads TGTGCCAGCAGGTATAGCGGGAGTGTCTACGAGCAGTACTTC.

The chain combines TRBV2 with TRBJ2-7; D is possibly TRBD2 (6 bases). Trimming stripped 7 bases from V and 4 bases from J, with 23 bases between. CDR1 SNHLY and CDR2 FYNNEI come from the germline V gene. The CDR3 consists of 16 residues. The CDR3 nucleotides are TGTGCCAGCATATCAAACCGGGAGTACGGGCCGTACGAGCAGTACTTC. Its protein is CASISNREYGPYEQYF.